This T cell receptor beta chain was recovered during a study of tumor and adjacent non-tumor tissue in lung cancer. Study-level information: Histology: 12 adenocarcinoma, a couple of squamous cell carcinoma, 1 small cell lung cancer.

The J segment lost 8 bases and the V segment lost 5 bases, leaving 8 bases of the junction unmatched. The CDR3 runs 13 residues. Germline V gene data show CDR1 as DFQATT and CDR2 as SNEGSKA (reference sequence). The library came from three nested PCR rounds adapted from ARM-PCR protocols. TCRdb re-called the multiplex PCR reads with MiXCR, one entry per CDR3 protein. The data contain some 100,000 distinct CDR3 sequences, 75% of them singletons. The template was RNA from unsorted bulk tissue. Newly diagnosed lung cancer patients had thoracic surgery in China, August–late 2014, without prior chemotherapy. Study-wide findings and caveats: Tumor tissue had significantly higher TCR diversity than normal lung. Shorter survival was associated with higher TCR diversity in tumors.

Notes on this clonotype: The antigen remains unidentified. This may come from a read error, since a much larger clone is one base off.

This sequence originates from a woman aged 55 to 70 with non-small cell lung cancer. Sequencing used lung tumor tissue. This chain links TRBV20-1 with TRBJ1-2; 10 nucleotides match TRBD1. CDR3 sequence reads: CSARQGARGGYTF. The DNA of the CDR3 is TGCAGTGCTCGACAGGGGGCGAGGGGCGGCTACACCTTC.